These T cell receptor beta chains were read from a single sample in a study of beta chain features in type 1 diabetes. Here immunoSEQ multiplex PCR was the method, and the copy in TCRdb shows in-frame clones only, minus some. The table records fewer than 650,000 clones, roughly 15% of them present only once. The sequenced sample was naive CD4+ T cells from blood. All receptors derive from a man aged 18 to 30 in good health. Each CDR3 is given with its conserved first and last residue. A D gene is named only where the DNA matches it firmly. The size entry is marked missing in some rows and otherwise reads once, few, many or a size class.

TRBJ1-5 | . | TRBD1 | TRBV15 | CATRRGGTAYQPQHF | TGTGCCACCAGAAGAGGGGGGACAGCTTATCAGCCCCAGCATTTT
TRBJ2-7 | few | . | TRBV7-2 | CASSKGAYEQYF | TGTGCCAGCAGTAAGGGGGCCTACGAGCAGTACTTC
TRBJ2-7 | few | . | TRBV7-2 | CASSLGGAGIYEQYF | TGTGCCAGCAGCTTAGGAGGGGCAGGAATCTACGAGCAGTACTTC
TRBJ1-2 | . | TRBD1 | TRBV5-1 | CASRPGTGDYGYTF | TGCGCCAGCCGACCCGGGACAGGGGATTATGGCTACACCTTC
TRBJ2-7 | . | TRBD2 | TRBV28 | CASSLFVLRGGPYEQYF | TGTGCCAGCAGTTTATTCGTCTTGCGGGGGGGGCCCTACGAGCAGTACTTC
TRBJ2-1 | . | . | TRBV19 | CASSMTEKSNEQFF | TGTGCCAGTAGTATGACCGAGAAATCGAATGAGCAGTTCTTC
TRBJ2-7 | few | TRBD1 | TRBV29-1 | CSVATGGYEQYF | TGCAGCGTTGCGACAGGGGGGTACGAGCAGTACTTC
TRBJ1-5 | . | TRBD1 | TRBV9 | CASSEHQGGPSYF | TGTGCCAGCAGCGAACATCAAGGGGGCCCCTCGTATTTT
TRBJ2-7 | . | . | TRBV6-5 | CASSYRGTYEQYF | TGTGCCAGCAGTTACCGGGGGACCTACGAGCAGTACTTC
TRBJ2-7 | . | . | TRBV5-1 | CASSWGGRAATYEQYF | TGCGCCAGCAGCTGGGGAGGACGGGCGGCGACCTACGAGCAGTACTTC
TRBJ1-1 | . | . | TRBV11-2 | CASSLVWGGENTEAFF | TGTGCCAGCAGCTTAGTCTGGGGGGGAGAAAACACTGAAGCTTTCTTT
TRBJ2-5 | . | . | TRBV28 | CASGGRQTQYF | TGTGCCAGCGGGGGAAGGCAGACCCAGTACTTC
TRBJ2-7 | . | TRBD1 | TRBV10-3 | CAISPGQGYEQYF | TGTGCCATCAGCCCGGGACAGGGATACGAGCAGTACTTC
TRBJ1-3 | few | TRBD1 | TRBV4-1 | CASSPAPTGISGNTIYF | TGCGCCAGCAGCCCAGCCCCGACAGGGATCTCTGGAAACACCATATATTTT
TRBJ2-5 | . | . | TRBV29-1 | CSVNPPGRQETQYF | TGCAGCGTAAACCCTCCAGGGAGACAAGAGACCCAGTACTTC
TRBJ2-6 | few | . | TRBV6-5 | CASSYQRRVGANVLTF | TGTGCCAGCAGTTACCAGCGTCGAGTTGGGGCCAACGTCCTGACTTTC